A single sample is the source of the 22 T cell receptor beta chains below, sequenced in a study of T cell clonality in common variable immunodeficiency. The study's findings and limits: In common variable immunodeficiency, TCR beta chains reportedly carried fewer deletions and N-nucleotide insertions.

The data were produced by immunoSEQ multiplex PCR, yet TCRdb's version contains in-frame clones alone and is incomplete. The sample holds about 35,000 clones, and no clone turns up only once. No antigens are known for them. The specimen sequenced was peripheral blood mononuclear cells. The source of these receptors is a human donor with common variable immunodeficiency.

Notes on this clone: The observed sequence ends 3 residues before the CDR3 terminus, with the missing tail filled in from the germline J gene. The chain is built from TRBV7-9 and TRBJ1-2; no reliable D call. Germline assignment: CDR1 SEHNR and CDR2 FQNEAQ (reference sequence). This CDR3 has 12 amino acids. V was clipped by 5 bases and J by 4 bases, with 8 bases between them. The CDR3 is CASSPTPYGYTF. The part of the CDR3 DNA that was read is TGTGCCAGCAGCCCAACTCCCTATGGC.

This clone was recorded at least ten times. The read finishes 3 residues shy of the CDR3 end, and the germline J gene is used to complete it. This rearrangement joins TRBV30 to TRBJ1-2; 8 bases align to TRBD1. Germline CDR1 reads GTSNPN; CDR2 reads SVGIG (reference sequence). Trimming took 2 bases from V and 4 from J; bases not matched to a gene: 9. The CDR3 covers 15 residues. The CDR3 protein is CAWSPWTGHSYGYTF. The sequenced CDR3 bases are TGTGCCTGGAGTCCCTGGACAGGGCATTCCTATGGC.

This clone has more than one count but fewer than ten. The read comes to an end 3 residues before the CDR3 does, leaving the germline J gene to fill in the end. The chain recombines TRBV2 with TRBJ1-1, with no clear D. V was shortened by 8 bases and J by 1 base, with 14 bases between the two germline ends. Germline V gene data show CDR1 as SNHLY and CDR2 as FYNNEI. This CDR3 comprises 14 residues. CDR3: CASVTGNKNTEAFF. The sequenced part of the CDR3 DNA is TGTGCCAGCGTCACGGGGAACAAGAACACTGAA.

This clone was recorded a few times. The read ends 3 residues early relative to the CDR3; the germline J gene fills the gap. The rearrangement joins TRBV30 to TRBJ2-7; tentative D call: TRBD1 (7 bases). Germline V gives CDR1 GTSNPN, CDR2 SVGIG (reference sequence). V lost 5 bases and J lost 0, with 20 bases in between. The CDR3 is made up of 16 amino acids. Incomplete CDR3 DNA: TGTGCCTGGGCTCGACAGGGACTCGGCGGCTCCTACGAG. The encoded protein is CAWARQGLGGSYE. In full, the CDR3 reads CAWARQGLGGSYEQYF.

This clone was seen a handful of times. The CDR3 DNA, read in part, is TGTGCCAGCAGCCCCGGACAGGCGAGGGTAGGTGGC. Its translation is CASSPGQARVGG. The CDR3 in its entirety is CASSPGQARVGGYTF. The chain joins TRBV7-9 to TRBJ1-2; 7 bases fit TRBD1. Read coverage stops 3 residues before the CDR3 terminus; the germline J gene supplies the remainder. The length of the CDR3 is 15 residues. Germline loops: CDR1 SEHNR, CDR2 FQNEAQ (reference sequence). Unmatched junction bases numbered 13, after V lost 5 bases and J lost 7 bases.

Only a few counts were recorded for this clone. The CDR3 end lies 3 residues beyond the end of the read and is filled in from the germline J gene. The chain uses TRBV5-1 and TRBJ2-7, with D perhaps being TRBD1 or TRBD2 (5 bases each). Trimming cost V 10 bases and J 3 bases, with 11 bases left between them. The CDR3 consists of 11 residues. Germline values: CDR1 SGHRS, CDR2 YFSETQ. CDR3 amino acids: CASRGDYEQYF. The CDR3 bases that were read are TGCGCCTCCAGAGGGGACTACGAG.

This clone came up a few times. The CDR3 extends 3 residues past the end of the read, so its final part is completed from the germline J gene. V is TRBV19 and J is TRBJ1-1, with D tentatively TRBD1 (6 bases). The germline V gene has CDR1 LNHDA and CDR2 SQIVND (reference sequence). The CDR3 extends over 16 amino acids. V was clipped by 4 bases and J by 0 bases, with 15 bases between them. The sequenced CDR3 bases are TGTGCCAGTAGTAGTGGGGACACCCTCATGAACACTGAA. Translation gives CASSSGDTLMNTE. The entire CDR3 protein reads CASSSGDTLMNTEAFF.

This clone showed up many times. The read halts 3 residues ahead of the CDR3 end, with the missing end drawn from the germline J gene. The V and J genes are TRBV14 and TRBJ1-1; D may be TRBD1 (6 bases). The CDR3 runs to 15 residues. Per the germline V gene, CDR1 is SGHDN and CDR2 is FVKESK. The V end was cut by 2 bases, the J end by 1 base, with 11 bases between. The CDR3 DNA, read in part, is TGTGCCAGCAGCCAACGACAGGCTTGGAACACTGAA. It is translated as CASSQRQAWNTE. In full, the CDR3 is CASSQRQAWNTEAFF. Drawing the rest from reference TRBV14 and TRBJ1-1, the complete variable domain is EAGVTQFPSHSVIEKGQTVTLRCDPISGHDNLYWYRRVMGKEIKFLLHFVKESKQDESGMPNNRFLAERTGGTYSTLKVQPAELEDSGVYFCASSQRQAWNTEAFFGQGTRLTVV.

The CDR3: CASSLARQGDTGELFF. Partial CDR3 DNA: TGTGCCAGCAGCTTAGCTCGGCAGGGAGACACCGGGGAG. The chain joins TRBV7-6 to TRBJ2-2; the D call may be TRBD1 or TRBD2 (5 bases each). Read data end 3 residues before the CDR3 end; the end is taken from the germline J gene. This CDR3 region has 16 residues. Germline CDR1 and CDR2: SGHVS and FNYEAQ. V was clipped by 0 bases and J by 3 bases, with 11 bases between them.

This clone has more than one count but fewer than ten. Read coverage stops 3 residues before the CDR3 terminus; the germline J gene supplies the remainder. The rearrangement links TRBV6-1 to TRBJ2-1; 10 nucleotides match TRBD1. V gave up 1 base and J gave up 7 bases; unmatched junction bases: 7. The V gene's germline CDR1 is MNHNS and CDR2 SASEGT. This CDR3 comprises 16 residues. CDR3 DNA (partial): TGTGCCAGCAGTGAAGTGAGGGGACAGGGGAAAAATGAG. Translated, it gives CASSEVRGQGKNE. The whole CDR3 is CASSEVRGQGKNEQFF.

The CDR3 DNA, read in part, is TGTGCCAGCAGTGAAAGGGGCCCGAATGGC. It codes for CASSERGPNG. In full, the CDR3 is CASSERGPNGYTF. The chain joins TRBV6-1 to TRBJ1-2; D may be TRBD1 (5 bases). Read sequence stops 3 residues before the CDR3 end, and the germline J gene provides the missing end. Trimming left V 2 bases short and J 6 bases short, with 10 bases between. The germline V gene has CDR1 MNHNS and CDR2 SASEGT. This CDR3 region has 13 residues.

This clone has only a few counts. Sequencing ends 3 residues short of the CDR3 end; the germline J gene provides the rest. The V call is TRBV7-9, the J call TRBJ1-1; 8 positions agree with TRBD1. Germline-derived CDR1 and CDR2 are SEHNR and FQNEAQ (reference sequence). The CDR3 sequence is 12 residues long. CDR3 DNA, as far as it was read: TGTGCCAGCACCCCCCGGACAGGGGAA. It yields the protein CASTPRTGE. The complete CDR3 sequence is CASTPRTGEAFF.

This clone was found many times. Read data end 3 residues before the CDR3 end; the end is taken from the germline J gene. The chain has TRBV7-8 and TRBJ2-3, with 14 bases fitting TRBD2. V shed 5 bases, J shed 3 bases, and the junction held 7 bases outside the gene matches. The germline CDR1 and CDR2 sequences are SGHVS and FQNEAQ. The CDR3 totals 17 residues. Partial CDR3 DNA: TGTGCCAGCAGCACAACGTGGACTAGCGGGGGGACAGATACG. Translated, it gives CASSTTWTSGGTDT. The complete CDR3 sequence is CASSTTWTSGGTDTQYF.

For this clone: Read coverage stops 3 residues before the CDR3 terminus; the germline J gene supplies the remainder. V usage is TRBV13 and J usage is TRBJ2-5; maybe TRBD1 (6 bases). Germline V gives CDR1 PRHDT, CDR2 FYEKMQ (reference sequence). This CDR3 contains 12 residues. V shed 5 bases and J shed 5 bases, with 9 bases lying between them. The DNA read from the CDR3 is TGTGCCAGCAGCGCCGACAGGGAGACC. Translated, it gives CASSADRET. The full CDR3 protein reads CASSADRETQYF.

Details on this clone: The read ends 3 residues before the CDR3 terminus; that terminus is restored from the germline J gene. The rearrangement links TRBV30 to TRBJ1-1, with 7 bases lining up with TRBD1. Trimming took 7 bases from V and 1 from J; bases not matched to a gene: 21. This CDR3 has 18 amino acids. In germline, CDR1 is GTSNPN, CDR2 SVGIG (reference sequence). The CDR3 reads CASPTGLPLLSGNTEAFF. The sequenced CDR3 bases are TGTGCCTCACCGACAGGGCTCCCGCTACTATCCGGGAACACTGAA.

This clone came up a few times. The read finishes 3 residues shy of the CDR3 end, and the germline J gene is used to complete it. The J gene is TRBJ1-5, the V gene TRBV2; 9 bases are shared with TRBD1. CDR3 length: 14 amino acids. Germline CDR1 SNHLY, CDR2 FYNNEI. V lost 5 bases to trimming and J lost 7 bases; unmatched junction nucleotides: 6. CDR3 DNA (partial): TGTGCCAGCAGTCAAGACAGGGGGTTGCAGCCC. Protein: CASSQDRGLQP. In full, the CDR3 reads CASSQDRGLQPQHF.

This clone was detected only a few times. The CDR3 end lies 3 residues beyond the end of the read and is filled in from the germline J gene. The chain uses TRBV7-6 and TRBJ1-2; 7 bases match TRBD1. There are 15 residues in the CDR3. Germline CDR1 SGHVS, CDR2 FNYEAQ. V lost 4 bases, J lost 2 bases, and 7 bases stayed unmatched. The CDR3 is CASSSVQGPNYGYTF. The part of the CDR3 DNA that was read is TGTGCCAGCAGCTCCGTACAGGGGCCGAACTATGGC.

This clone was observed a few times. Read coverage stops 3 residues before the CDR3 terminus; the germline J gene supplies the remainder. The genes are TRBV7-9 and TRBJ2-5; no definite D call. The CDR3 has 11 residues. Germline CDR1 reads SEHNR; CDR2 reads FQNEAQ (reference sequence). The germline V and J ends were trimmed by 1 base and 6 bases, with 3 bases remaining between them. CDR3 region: CASSLGQTQYF. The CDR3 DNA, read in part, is TGTGCCAGCAGCTTAGGGCAGACC. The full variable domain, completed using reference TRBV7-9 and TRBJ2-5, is DTGVSQNPRHKITKRGQNVTFRCDPISEHNRLYWYRQTLGQGPEFLTYFQNEAQLEKSRLLSDRFSAERPKGSFSTLEIQRTEQGDSAMYLCASSLGQTQYFGPGTRLLVL.

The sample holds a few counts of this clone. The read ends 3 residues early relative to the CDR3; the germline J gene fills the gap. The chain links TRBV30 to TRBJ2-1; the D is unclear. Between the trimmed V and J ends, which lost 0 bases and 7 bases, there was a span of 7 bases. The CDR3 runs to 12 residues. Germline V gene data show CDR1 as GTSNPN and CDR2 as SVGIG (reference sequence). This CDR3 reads CAWSVQINEQFF. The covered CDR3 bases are TGTGCCTGGAGTGTACAAATTAATGAG. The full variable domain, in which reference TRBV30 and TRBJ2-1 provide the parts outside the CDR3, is SQTIHQWPATLVQPVGSPLSLECTVEGTSNPNLYWYRQAAGRGLQLLFYSVGIGQISSEVPQNLSASRPQDRQFILSSKKLLLSDSGFYLCAWSVQINEQFFGPGTRLTVL.

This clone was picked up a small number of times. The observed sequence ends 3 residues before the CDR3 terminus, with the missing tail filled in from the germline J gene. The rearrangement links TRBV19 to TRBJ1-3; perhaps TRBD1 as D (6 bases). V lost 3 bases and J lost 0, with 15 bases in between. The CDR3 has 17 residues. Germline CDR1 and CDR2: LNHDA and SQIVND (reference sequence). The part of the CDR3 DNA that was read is TGTGCCAGTAGTATCCCGACAGGACCCTTCTCTGGAAACACC. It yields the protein CASSIPTGPFSGNT. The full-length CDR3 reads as CASSIPTGPFSGNTIYF.

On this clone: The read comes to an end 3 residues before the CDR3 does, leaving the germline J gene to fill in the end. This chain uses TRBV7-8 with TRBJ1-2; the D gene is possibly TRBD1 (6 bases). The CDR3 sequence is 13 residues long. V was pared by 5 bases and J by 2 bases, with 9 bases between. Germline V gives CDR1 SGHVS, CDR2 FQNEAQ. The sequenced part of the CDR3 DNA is TGTGCCAGCAGCCCAGACAGGAACTATGGC. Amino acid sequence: CASSPDRNYG. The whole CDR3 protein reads CASSPDRNYGYTF.

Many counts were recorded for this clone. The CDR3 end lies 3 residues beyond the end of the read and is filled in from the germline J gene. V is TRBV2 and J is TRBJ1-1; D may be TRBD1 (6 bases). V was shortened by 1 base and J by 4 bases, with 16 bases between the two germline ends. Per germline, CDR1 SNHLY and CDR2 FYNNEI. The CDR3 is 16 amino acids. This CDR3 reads CASSEGGAGDPTEAFF. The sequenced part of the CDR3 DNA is TGTGCCAGCAGTGAAGGAGGGGCAGGGGATCCCACTGAA.